This T cell receptor beta chain was sequenced in a study of T cell responses to AZD1222 COVID-19 vaccine. The CDR3 extends over 18 amino acids. With regard to this clone: What it recognizes is unknown.

The protocol was immunoSEQ multiplex PCR, while the TCRdb copy is restricted to in-frame clones and leaves out a portion. The sample contains roughly 67,000 clones, approximately 89% of which appear only once. General observations from the study: Targeting of unmutated variant regions was reportedly seen in nearly half of spike-specific TCRs. Sampled repertoires all dated from after the peak T cell response. Donor demographics were predominantly white British with a female majority; clonal diversity may be underestimated. Along spike, vaccine-associated CD4 TCRs were found throughout, with dominance at 160-218 and 743-854.

The chain links TRBV21-1 to TRBJ1-5. TRBV21-1 is recorded as a pseudogene. The material sequenced was peripheral blood, taken on day 0 of AZD1222 vaccination. The clonotype originates from an adult in good health. The CDR3, as DNA: TGTGCCAGCAGCAATTGGCAGGCCCAGTGCGGGGGCAATCAGCCCCAGCATTTT. It translates to CASSNWQAQCGGNQPQHF.